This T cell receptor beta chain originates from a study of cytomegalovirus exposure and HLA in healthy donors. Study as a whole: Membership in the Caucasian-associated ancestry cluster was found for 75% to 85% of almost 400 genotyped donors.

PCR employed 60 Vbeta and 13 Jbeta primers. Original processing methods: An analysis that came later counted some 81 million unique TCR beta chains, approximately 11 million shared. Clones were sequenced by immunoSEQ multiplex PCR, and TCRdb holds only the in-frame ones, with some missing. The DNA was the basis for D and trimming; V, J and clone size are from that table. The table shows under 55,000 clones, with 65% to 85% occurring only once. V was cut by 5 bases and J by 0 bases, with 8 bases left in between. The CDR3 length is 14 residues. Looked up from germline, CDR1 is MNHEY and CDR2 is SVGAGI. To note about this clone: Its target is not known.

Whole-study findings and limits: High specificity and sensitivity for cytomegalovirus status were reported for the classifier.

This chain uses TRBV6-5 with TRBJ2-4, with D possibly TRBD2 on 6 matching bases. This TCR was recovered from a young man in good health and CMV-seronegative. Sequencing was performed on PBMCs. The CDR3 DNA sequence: TGTGCCAGCAGTCCCGGGGGAGCCAAAAACATTCAGTACTTC. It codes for CASSPGGAKNIQYF.